This T cell receptor (beta chain) was identified in a study of CXCR3-negative and CXCR3-positive naive CD8 T cells. Germline CDR1 reads SGHKS; CDR2 reads YYEKEE (reference sequence). The CDR3 is 12 amino acids. Study results and caveats: Diversity proved comparably high across both naive subsets and much lower in memory CD8+ cells.

Concerning this clonotype: Its antigen is as yet unknown.

5' RACE with UMI labels generated the TRB cDNA libraries. TCRdb processed the 5' RACE reads again and assigns one entry to each CDR3 protein, with no DNA. The sample totals 70,000 to 100,000 distinct CDR3 sequences. Material: naive CXCR3- CD8+ T cells from blood. Subset reported: CD45RO-CCR7+CD27+CD95- naive CD8+ T cells lacking CXCR3 (TNR3-). The V gene is TRBV5-5, the J gene TRBJ2-3. The sequence came from a human donor in good health. Some clones in this sample may be carry-over from other donors' samples. CDR3 residues: CASSSPTDTQYF.